The 23 T cell receptor beta chains below were found in one sample sequenced in a study of blood T cell repertoires in COVID-19. Sequencing used immunoSEQ multiplex PCR; TCRdb keeps in-frame clones, though not all of them. The sample has roughly 500,000 clones, 70% to 90% seen once. Sample: PBMCs or T cells enriched from blood (not recorded which). These receptors were obtained from a woman aged 60 to 75 who had recovered from COVID-19.

This clone was observed a few times. The CDR3 region is CASSPRQGGGKNIQYF. Written as DNA, the CDR3 is TGTGCCAGCAGCCCCAGACAGGGGGGAGGCAAAAACATTCAGTACTTC. The V and J genes are TRBV9 and TRBJ2-4, with 9 bases identical to TRBD1. Trimming took 4 bases from V and 3 from J; bases not matched to a gene: 8. This CDR3 has 16 amino acids. The germline CDR1 and CDR2 sequences are SGDLS and YYNGEE.

The J gene is TRBJ2-2, the V gene TRBV30, with a possible D match to TRBD1 (5 bases). Trimming removed 8 bases at V and 6 bases at J, with 28 bases between. Germline V CDR1 and CDR2: GTSNPN, SVGIG (reference sequence). The CDR3 sequence is 17 residues long. CDR3 amino acids: CAASISRGSTGAGELFF. CDR3 DNA sequence: TGTGCCGCATCGATCTCTAGGGGTTCGACTGGCGCCGGGGAGCTGTTTTTT.

The gene calls are TRBV7-8 and TRBJ2-3; tentatively, D is TRBD1 (6 bases). CDR1 SGHVS and CDR2 FQNEAQ come from the germline V gene. This CDR3 comprises 14 residues. Trimming pared 4 bases from V and 3 bases from J, leaving 11 bases between. For the CDR3, the DNA is TGTGCCAGCAGCTCGGACAGAAGGACAGATACGCAGTATTTT. This codes for CASSSDRRTDTQYF.

CDR3 DNA: TGTGCCTGGAGTCGAGGGAGCACTGAAGCTTTCTTT. Translating it yields CAWSRGSTEAFF. The chain employs TRBV30 and TRBJ1-1; D is unresolved. The V and J ends lost 2 bases and 4 bases respectively, with 8 bases between them. CDR1 and CDR2 from the germline V gene are GTSNPN and SVGIG (reference sequence). The CDR3 sequence is 12 residues long. The full variable domain, its missing parts supplied by reference TRBV30 and TRBJ1-1, is SQTIHQWPATLVQPVGSPLSLECTVEGTSNPNLYWYRQAAGRGLQLLFYSVGIGQISSEVPQNLSASRPQDRQFILSSKKLLLSDSGFYLCAWSRGSTEAFFGQGTRLTVV.

The chain joins TRBV30 to TRBJ2-6, with 10 bases matching TRBD1. This CDR3 has 18 amino acids. Per the germline V gene, CDR1 is GTSNPN and CDR2 is SVGIG (reference sequence). The ends lost 1 base at V and 1 base at J; junction bases unmatched: 7. CDR3 loop: CAWSARGQGRSGANVLTF. The DNA of the CDR3 is TGTGCCTGGAGTGCCCGGGGACAGGGGAGGTCTGGGGCCAACGTCCTGACTTTC. Full variable domain (outside the CDR3, taken from reference TRBV30 and TRBJ2-6): SQTIHQWPATLVQPVGSPLSLECTVEGTSNPNLYWYRQAAGRGLQLLFYSVGIGQISSEVPQNLSASRPQDRQFILSSKKLLLSDSGFYLCAWSARGQGRSGANVLTFGAGSRLTVL.

The V call is TRBV2, the J call TRBJ1-4; 7 nucleotides match TRBD1. The CDR3 has 15 amino acids. Germline V gives CDR1 SNHLY, CDR2 FYNNEI. J was trimmed by 5 bases and V by 4 bases; bases with no gene match: 7. CDR3 sequence reads: CASSGGPGGNEKLFF. The CDR3 DNA is TGTGCCAGCAGTGGAGGGCCAGGGGGGAATGAAAAACTGTTTTTT.

J is TRBJ2-5 and V is TRBV5-1, with 9 nucleotides matching TRBD2. CDR1 is SGHRS and CDR2 is YFSETQ in the germline V gene. The length of the CDR3 is 15 residues. Trimming took 0 bases from V and 5 from J; bases not matched to a gene: 5. Here the CDR3 DNA reads TGCGCCAGCAGCTTGGGGGCTAGCGGGGTTGAGACCCAGTACTTC. The encoded protein is CASSLGASGVETQYF.

The rearrangement joins TRBV13 to TRBJ2-1; D is undetermined. From germline, CDR1 is PRHDT and CDR2 FYEKMQ (reference sequence). This CDR3 contains 12 residues. Trimming shortened V by 5 bases and J by 9 bases, and 11 bases separated the two germline ends. DNA for the CDR3: TGTGCCAGCAGCCGCGAGAGAGGTGAGCAGTTCTTC. As protein: CASSRERGEQFF.

The V gene is TRBV5-8, the J gene TRBJ1-2; maybe TRBD1 (6 bases). The length of the CDR3 is 13 residues. Germline V gene sequence: CDR1 SGHTS, CDR2 YDEGEE. The germline V and J ends were trimmed by 4 bases and 5 bases, with 12 bases remaining between them. The CDR3 region has the DNA TGTGCCAGCAGCCCAGGGGAGAATTATGGCTACACCTTC. Its translation: CASSPGENYGYTF.

The chain recombines TRBV19 with TRBJ2-7; TRBD1 might be the D (5 bases). Trimming removed 6 bases from V and 5 bases from J, with 17 bases in between. This CDR3 contains 14 residues. CDR1 LNHDA and CDR2 SQIVND come from the germline V gene (reference sequence). CDR3 sequence (DNA): TGTGCCAGTAGCCCGTGGCAGGTCAGGGACGAGCAGTACTTC. As protein: CASSPWQVRDEQYF.

The rearrangement joins TRBV10-3 to TRBJ2-5; 8 nucleotides agree with TRBD1. The J segment lost 5 bases and the V segment lost 4 bases, leaving 6 bases of the junction unmatched. Germline CDR1 reads ENHRY; CDR2 reads SYGVKD. The CDR3 length is 14 residues. The CDR3 region has the DNA TGTGCCATCAGTGGGACAGGGATCGGGGAGACCCAGTACTTC. It codes for CAISGTGIGETQYF.

The chain couples TRBV19 to TRBJ2-1; no clear D. Trimming left V 3 bases short and J 3 bases short, with 12 bases between. CDR1 is LNHDA, CDR2 SQIVND, per germline (reference sequence). The length of the CDR3 is 15 residues. The CDR3 DNA sequence: TGTGCCAGTAGTATTTCGGTGGTAATCTACAATGAGCAGTTCTTC. It is translated as CASSISVVIYNEQFF.

The sample holds one count of this clone. The chain is built from TRBV6-5 and TRBJ1-2, with TRBD1 as a possible D gene (5 bases). Germline values: CDR1 MNHEY, CDR2 SVGAGI. Trimming stripped 6 bases from V and 4 bases from J, with 15 bases between. The CDR3 sequence is 14 residues long. The CDR3 nucleotides are TGTGCCAGCAGGCGCCAGGGAGGGTCCTATGGCTACACCTTC. Its protein is CASRRQGGSYGYTF.

The chain links TRBV9 to TRBJ1-2, with D uncertain. The CDR3 extends over 13 amino acids. Trimming stripped 3 bases from V and 8 bases from J, with 14 bases between. Looked up from germline, CDR1 is SGDLS and CDR2 is YYNGEE. CDR3 nucleotide sequence: TGTGCCAGCAGCGGATACAACGGACTAGGCTACACCTTC. Translated: CASSGYNGLGYTF.

J is TRBJ1-1 and V is TRBV28; no clear D gene. Germline values: CDR1 MDHEN, CDR2 SYDVKM. Between the trimmed V and J ends, which lost 5 bases and 11 bases, there was a span of 21 bases. This CDR3 comprises 14 residues. The CDR3: CASSSDGSDRRAFF. CDR3 sequence (DNA): TGTGCCAGCAGTAGTGACGGATCCGATCGGAGGGCTTTCTTT.

A remark on this clone: Other DNA sequences of this sample code for an identical CDR3. This rearrangement joins TRBV7-2 to TRBJ2-2; TRBD2 aligns across 10 bases. Germline loops: CDR1 SGHTA, CDR2 FQGNSA. The CDR3 length is 16 residues. V shed 5 bases, J shed 1 base, and the junction held 4 bases outside the gene matches. CDR3 region: CASSLIAGGNTGELFF. CDR3 nucleotides: TGTGCCAGCAGCCTCATAGCGGGGGGGAACACCGGGGAGCTGTTTTTT. Full variable domain (outside the CDR3, taken from reference TRBV7-2 and TRBJ2-2): GAGVSQSPSNKVTEKGKDVELRCDPISGHTALYWYRQSLGQGLEFLIYFQGNSAPDKSGLPSDRFSAERTGGSVSTLTIQRTQQEDSAVYLCASSLIAGGNTGELFFGEGSRLTVL.

V usage is TRBV11-2 and J usage is TRBJ2-5, with 13 nucleotides matching TRBD2. The CDR3 covers 16 residues. J was trimmed by 0 bases and V by 3 bases; bases with no gene match: 1. Germline CDR1 and CDR2: SGHAT and FQNNGV. The CDR3 DNA is TGTGCCAGCAGCTTGACTAGCGGGGGGTACCAAGAGACCCAGTACTTC. It translates to CASSLTSGGYQETQYF.

The genes are TRBV6-5 and TRBJ1-3, with D uncertain. Germline values: CDR1 MNHEY, CDR2 SVGAGI. The CDR3 spans 15 residues. V lost 0 bases to trimming and J lost 4 bases, with 10 bases between them. The CDR3 bases are TGTGCCAGCAGTTACTCGTCGGGTACAGGAAACACCATATATTTT. It is translated as CASSYSSGTGNTIYF.

This clone was observed once. This sequence joins TRBV25-1 and TRBJ2-2, with a weak D call TRBD1 (6 bases). This CDR3 spans 13 amino acids. The V gene's germline CDR1 is MGHDK and CDR2 SYGVNS. Trimming took 11 bases from V and 0 from J, leaving 10 bases between them. CDR3 DNA: TGTGCCTCAGGGGCCACGAACACCGGGGAGCTGTTTTTT. The encoded protein is CASGATNTGELFF.

The chain has TRBV2 and TRBJ2-2, with TRBD2 as a possible D gene (5 bases). The CDR3 covers 14 residues. Germline CDR1 SNHLY, CDR2 FYNNEI. V gave up 4 bases and J gave up 0 bases, with 6 bases separating them. The CDR3 is CASSGTSNTGELFF. CDR3 bases: TGTGCCAGCAGTGGGACTTCGAACACCGGGGAGCTGTTTTTT.

The chain is built from TRBV28 and TRBJ2-2; 7 nucleotides match TRBD2. The germline V gene encodes CDR1 MDHEN and CDR2 SYDVKM. CDR3 length: 16 residues. V trimming: 3 bases; J trimming: 5 bases; junction bases outside the gene matches: 9. CDR3 amino acids: CASSFLAAQGTGELFF. Written as DNA, the CDR3 is TGTGCCAGCAGTTTCCTAGCGGCCCAGGGAACCGGGGAGCTGTTTTTT.

The chain employs TRBV10-3 and TRBJ1-2; 8 bases match TRBD1. Germline V gene data show CDR1 as ENHRY and CDR2 as SYGVKD. J lost 7 bases, V lost 6 bases, and 10 bases had no gene match. This CDR3 contains 14 residues. The CDR3 protein is CAIRISGRGLGYTF. The CDR3 DNA follows: TGTGCCATCAGGATCTCGGGCAGGGGGCTTGGCTACACCTTC.

The chain links TRBV7-9 to TRBJ1-3; no definite D call. V was pared by 0 bases and J by 3 bases, with 6 bases between. CDR1 is SEHNR and CDR2 is FQNEAQ in the germline V gene (reference sequence). This CDR3 comprises 14 residues. CDR3 bases: TGTGCCAGCAGCTTAGCGCGGGATGGAAACACCATATATTTT. Translation: CASSLARDGNTIYF.